The 20 T cell receptor beta chains reported below all come from one sample, sequenced in a study. TCRdb re-derived calls from the 5' RACE reads in MiXCR, one entry per CDR3 protein. The data hold roughly 54,000 distinct CDR3 sequences, with 17% observed a single time. Sequenced: naive CD4+ T cells sorted from blood. Subset of the sample: naive CD4+ T cells, CD4+CD45RA+CD25-. All receptors come from a female donor with breast cancer.

This clonotype was recorded a few times. The CDR3 reads CASKISVLSITEAFF. Written as DNA, the CDR3 is TGTGCCAGCAAGATCTCCGTGCTCTCAATCACTGAAGCTTTCTTT. The chain links TRBV6-5 to TRBJ1-1; D ambiguous. Germline V gene lookup returns CDR1 MNHEY and CDR2 SVGAGI. The CDR3 runs to 15 residues. V shed 7 bases and J shed 4 bases, with 19 bases lying between them.

The V gene is TRBV5-6, the J gene TRBJ1-1; D perhaps matches TRBD1 (6 bases). The CDR3 is made up of 13 amino acids. Germline V gives CDR1 SGHDT, CDR2 YYEEEE. Trimming removed 5 bases from V and 5 bases from J, with 13 bases in between. The CDR3 DNA sequence: TGTGCCAGCAGACAGGGCGTAATGACTGAAGCTTTCTTT. This encodes CASRQGVMTEAFF.

This clonotype was counted ten times or more. The chain combines TRBV5-1 with TRBJ2-5; D ambiguous. The ends were cut back, 4 bases at V and 1 base at J, with 14 bases in the middle. Germline V gene sequence: CDR1 SGHRS, CDR2 YFSETQ. The CDR3 covers 15 residues. The CDR3 sequence is CASSPSQWGQETQYF. CDR3 DNA sequence: TGCGCCAGCAGCCCCTCCCAGTGGGGCCAAGAGACCCAGTACTTC.

This clonotype has a handful of counts. The CDR3, as DNA: TGTGCCAGCAGTCCCCAGGGATGGGGGAGAGTTGACAATCAGCCCCAGCATTTT. Protein sequence: CASSPQGWGRVDNQPQHF. V and J are TRBV12-3 or TRBV12-4 and TRBJ1-5, with D maybe TRBD1 (5 bases). Trimming cost V 5 bases and J 3 bases, with 23 bases left between them. The CDR3 contains 18 residues.

This clonotype was seen only a few times. At one end, the junction sequence differs from germline, possibly due to a read error. The chain links TRBV2 to TRBJ2-4; D tentatively fits TRBD1 or TRBD2 (7 bases each). The CDR3 is 12 amino acids. Looked up from germline, CDR1 is SNHLY and CDR2 is FYNNEI. CDR3 nucleotide sequence: TGTGCCAGCAGTAAAGCTAGCAGGGGGGGGTACTTC. It translates to CASSKASRGGYF.

This clonotype was picked up many times. The J gene is TRBJ2-1, the V gene TRBV6-6, with D hard to call. V lost 6 bases and J 6 bases, leaving 6 bases between the germline ends. Per the germline V gene, CDR1 is MNHNY and CDR2 is SVGAGI (reference sequence). The CDR3 sequence is 11 residues long. CDR3 amino acids: CASSVANEQFF. The DNA for the CDR3 is TGTGCCAGCAGCGTAGCCAATGAGCAGTTCTTC.

This clonotype was recorded many times. The chain links TRBV6-5 to TRBJ2-1, with D perhaps matching TRBD1 (5 bases). The CDR3 consists of 14 residues. Germline CDR1 and CDR2: MNHEY and SVGAGI. V was shortened by 2 bases and J by 5 bases, with 10 bases between the two germline ends. The CDR3 DNA reads TGTGCCAGCAGTTACAAAGGGGAAAACAATGAGCAGTTCTTC. As protein: CASSYKGENNEQFF.

A word on this clonotype: A read error is possible here, since a much larger clone lies one base away. The CDR3 region is CASSVMGGDTGELFF. The CDR3 nucleotides read TGTGCCAGCAGCGTAATGGGAGGGGACACCGGGGAGCTGTTTTTT. This sequence joins TRBV9 and TRBJ2-2; 7 bases line up with TRBD2. Germline CDR1 SGDLS, CDR2 YYNGEE. This CDR3 spans 15 amino acids. The J segment lost 3 bases and the V segment lost 1 base, leaving 3 bases of the junction unmatched. The variable domain in full, with the rest retrieved from reference TRBV9 and TRBJ2-2, is DSGVTQTPKHLITATGQRVTLRCSPRSGDLSVYWYQQSLDQGLQFLIQYYNGEERAKGNILERFSAQQFPDLHSELNLSSLELGDSALYFCASSVMGGDTGELFFGEGSRLTVL.

This clonotype was picked up a small number of times. The chain carries TRBV5-1 and TRBJ2-1, with no clear D. CDR3 length: 14 amino acids. Deletions cut 0 bases from V and 0 bases from J, with 4 bases between. Germline CDR1 SGHRS, CDR2 YFSETQ. The chain's CDR3 is CASSLALSYNEQFF. Written as DNA, the CDR3 is TGCGCCAGCAGCTTGGCTCTCTCCTACAATGAGCAGTTCTTC.

Concerning this clonotype: A much larger clone lies one base from this, so it may be a read error. The rearrangement uses TRBV28 and TRBJ1-5, with 8 bases matching TRBD1. This CDR3 is 15 amino acids long. Germline CDR1 reads MDHEN; CDR2 reads SYDVKM. DNA of the CDR3: TGTGCCTGCAGTCCAGGGGGCTTCGGCAATCAGCCCCAGCATTTT. Residues: CACSPGGFGNQPQHF.

CDR3: CASSVGIGRTHEQYF. Written as DNA, the CDR3 is TGTGCCAGCAGCGTAGGGATCGGGAGGACCCACGAGCAGTACTTC. The V and J genes are TRBV9 and TRBJ2-7; TRBD2 matches at 7 bases. The CDR3 length is 15 residues. The junction had 8 bases not matched to a gene; V was cut back by 0 bases and J by 5 bases. Germline CDR1 reads SGDLS; CDR2 reads YYNGEE.

This chain joins TRBV4-1 and TRBJ1-3, with a possible D match to TRBD1 (5 bases). The CDR3 has 15 residues. CDR1 MGHRA and CDR2 YSYEKL come from the germline V gene. The V and J ends lost 8 bases and 2 bases respectively, with 16 bases between them. CDR3 sequence: CASGAVLMPGNTIYF. The CDR3 coding sequence is TGCGCCAGCGGGGCGGTATTAATGCCTGGAAACACCATATATTTT.

This clonotype occurred a few times. The CDR3 region is CASSYSSRGSGANVLTF. The CDR3 DNA follows: TGTGCCAGCAGTTACTCGAGTCGGGGCTCTGGGGCCAACGTCCTGACTTTC. The V call is TRBV6-5, the J call TRBJ2-6; weak D call: TRBD2 (5 bases). Germline CDR1 MNHEY, CDR2 SVGAGI. The CDR3 spans 17 residues. V was cut by 0 bases and J by 0 bases, with 9 bases left in between.

J is TRBJ2-7 and V is TRBV5-1; TRBD1 aligns across 8 bases. With 4 bases clipped from V and 5 bases from J, the junction kept 5 bases outside the gene matches. This CDR3 comprises 13 residues. Germline values: CDR1 SGHRS, CDR2 YFSETQ. The CDR3 loop reads CASSRTGIHEQYF. The CDR3 bases are TGCGCCAGCAGCCGGACAGGGATCCACGAGCAGTACTTC.

This clonotype was picked up many times. The genes are TRBV4-1 and TRBJ1-1; the D gene is possibly TRBD1 (5 bases). Germline loops: CDR1 MGHRA, CDR2 YSYEKL. The CDR3 is 14 amino acids. V was shortened by 1 base and J by 4 bases, with 10 bases between the two germline ends. The CDR3 DNA reads as TGCGCCAGCAGCCAAGTAGGTGGGGGCACTGAAGCTTTCTTT. Translating gives CASSQVGGGTEAFF.

Turning to this clonotype: This may come from a read error, since a much larger clone is one base off. The chain uses TRBV5-5 and TRBJ2-1; 7 bases match TRBD2. This CDR3 comprises 15 residues. Losses at the gene ends were 4 bases for V and 8 bases for J; bases not matched to a gene: 12. Germline V gene sequence: CDR1 SGHKS, CDR2 YYEKEE (reference sequence). CDR3 protein: CASSPLAVGRDEQFF. The CDR3 DNA follows: TGTGCCAGCAGCCCCCTAGCGGTAGGGCGTGATGAGCAGTTCTTC.

This clonotype has a handful of counts. The J gene is TRBJ1-1, the V gene TRBV2; D is possibly TRBD1 (6 bases). CDR1 and CDR2 from the germline V gene are SNHLY and FYNNEI. The length of the CDR3 is 14 residues. The V end lost 4 bases, the J end lost 3 bases, and 12 bases lay between the germline ends. The DNA of the CDR3 is TGTGCCAGCAGTGCGGGGGGGCTAGACACTGAAGCTTTCTTT. As protein: CASSAGGLDTEAFF.

This clonotype was counted many times. The CDR3 nucleotides read TGTGCCAGCCTTGCGGGACGGATCTATGGCTACACCTTC. Amino acid sequence: CASLAGRIYGYTF. The chain joins TRBV6-5 to TRBJ1-2; possible D gene TRBD1, 5 bases. CDR1 and CDR2 from the germline V gene are MNHEY and SVGAGI. V gave up 8 bases and J gave up 4 bases, with 14 bases separating them. The CDR3 loop spans 13 amino acids.

At least ten counts were recorded for this clonotype. This chain uses TRBV5-1 with TRBJ2-1; D remains ambiguous. Trimming shortened V by 4 bases and J by 5 bases, and 4 bases separated the two germline ends. The CDR3 covers 11 residues. Germline CDR1 reads SGHRS; CDR2 reads YFSETQ. The CDR3 sequence: CASSANNEQFF. DNA for the CDR3: TGCGCCAGCAGCGCTAACAATGAGCAGTTCTTC.

This clonotype was counted at least ten times. The J gene is TRBJ1-1, the V gene TRBV7-3; D ambiguous. CDR3 length: 13 amino acids. Germline V CDR1 and CDR2: SGHTA, FQGTGA. V was shortened by 7 bases and J by 2 bases, with 11 bases between the two germline ends. Here the CDR3 DNA reads TGTGCCAGCAAATTCGACGGCAACACTGAAGCTTTCTTT. This gives the protein CASKFDGNTEAFF.